This T cell receptor beta chain was captured by sequencing in a study of cytomegalovirus exposure and HLA in healthy donors (dated by TCRdb to the late 2010s). General notes on the study: According to an earlier analysis of 587 of the donors, about 179 million T cells yielded 90 million to 140 million unique TCR beta sequences and about 300 Gb of sequence data. Donor age, sex, ethnicity and CMV serostatus were compiled together with the repertoire data. An early release that covered 500 to 800 HLA-typed donors contained about 290 gigabases of sequencing data and about 93 million unique TCR sequences. To decide whether each TCR beta V gene segment behaved as functional or pseudogenic, an earlier analysis of some 540 of the donors relied on high-throughput TCR beta sequencing. Across some 400 genotyped donors of the cohort, an average of approximately 240,000 unique TCR beta nucleotide sequences per donor were sequenced, and roughly 18% of those sequences were non-productive. The study combined high-throughput TCR immunosequencing, statistical association of individual TCRs with disease status, and machine learning to predict cytomegalovirus infection status. The aim of the study was to test whether cataloging public T cell receptors could identify signatures of past pathogen exposure. A separate validation cohort of approximately 120 different subjects was used in addition to the 666-subject first cohort. Roughly 5 DR-DQ haplotypes were handled as single units for association and clustering, since linkage in the cohort was strong. Genome-wide SNP genotypes for about three fifths of the roughly 700 donors were used in a later genetic analysis, which treated that subset as a discovery cohort. All discovery cohort repertoires had been generated using a single sequencing platform. The number of typed donors differed by locus: about 620-640 for A, B, C, DRB1 and DQB1; roughly 510 for DQA1; roughly 600 for DPA1; and about 470 for DPB1. A later analysis re-analyzed previously published TCR beta repertoires from approximately 670 donors and added high-resolution HLA genotyping to study TCR occurrence patterns. Of the approximately 400 genotyped donors, roughly 80% were placed in the genetic ancestry cluster associated with self-reported Caucasian donors. The later analysis used no new phenotypic data to find candidate immune exposures, relying instead on TCR beta sequences and their occurrence across donors. Both class I and class II loci were covered by HLA typing, at four-digit resolution. The T cell repertoires of 550 to 850 subjects were profiled by immunosequencing and related to cytomegalovirus serostatus. What the authors observed across the whole study: The authors suggested that the approach could potentially be extended to other disease states and immunological phenotypes. Because counts were too low, seventeen rarely observed V segments, including chromosome 9 orphons, were excluded from the earlier analysis of under 650 of the donors. The cohort was sequenced for TCR beta chains only, and without alpha or paired-chain data the features that could be detected were limited. In a later genetic analysis, fewer N-insertions in productive TCRs were reported among donors in an Asian-associated ancestry cluster than the roughly 700-donor mean. For the cohort, immune exposure information was limited to CMV serostatus. Because HLA typing was missing for some donors at each locus, association tests included only the typed subset. A later analysis found that HLA-associated TCR beta chains were more clonally expanded and had lower generation probabilities than equally common non-associated chains. In both the original and validation cohorts, the classifier was reported to diagnose cytomegalovirus status with high specificity and sensitivity. According to a later analysis, parvovirus B19, influenza, CMV and Epstein-Barr virus appeared linked to several top co-occurrence clusters. Because the 87-base-pair reads could not distinguish some IMGT-functional V segments, including TRBV6-2 and TRBV6-3, those segments were excluded. A further reported finding was that TCR beta sequences accurately predicted the HLA-A and HLA-B alleles for most subjects in the first cohort. Specific HLA alleles were associated with 16,951 TCR beta sequences at a false discovery rate of 0.05 in a later analysis. While some public TCRs were present in many individuals, most TCR sequences turned up only very rarely across donors. Presence/absence analyses assumed roughly uniform sequencing depth across donors, an assumption that may not hold. Correlated functional status among segregating V segments might reflect linkage disequilibrium, but an unknown experimental factor could not be ruled out. A few of the identified cytomegalovirus-associated TCR beta chains were confirmed in vitro to be specific for cytomegalovirus antigens. In a later analysis, the rate of TCR association differed among HLA loci, with DRB1 alleles having the most associated TCRs and HLA-C alleles having the fewest. In an earlier analysis of under 600 of the donors, most TCR beta V segments were observed in productive rearrangements about 87% or about 30% of the time, broadly matching IMGT annotations. Assigning TCR associations to individual alleles was difficult when HLA alleles, especially DR and DQ, strongly co-occurred. In a later analysis, most CMV-associated TCR beta chains were found to appear HLA-restricted, with HLA associations seemingly driven largely by CMV exposure. V-gene and J-gene trimming of TCR beta chains was associated with a missense DCLRE1C variant in a later genetic analysis, and the association was replicated in an independent cohort. A cluster of highly shared sequence variants was judged likely to be a technical artifact of the sequencing pipeline. In the study, some 160 TCR beta chains were listed as associated with cytomegalovirus.

In total, 666 healthy bone marrow donors made up the cohort. Cohort members were all nominally healthy when sampled, although unrecorded immune exposures were likely present. The donor tested CMV seropositive, placing the donor among the approximately 290 seropositive members of the cohort. A peripheral blood sample was collected from each donor, and TCR beta sequencing was performed on peripheral blood mononuclear cells. The Qiagen DNeasy Blood Extraction Kit was used to extract genomic DNA from the blood cell samples. This clone was counted only a few times. Its antigen is unknown. No much larger clone is present one base from it, and per-base qualities are unavailable. Reading the germline V gene (reference sequence) gives CDR1 SGHNT and CDR2 YYREEE. The CDR3 contains 14 residues, cysteine and phenylalanine counted. Only the CDR3 region is kept as DNA, spanning 42 bases read in frame from base 1. V is pruned by 4 bases and J by 1 base, leaving 3 bases of the junction without a gene match.

Library method: the immunoSEQ multiplex PCR assay. For the multiplex PCR, a mixture combining 60 forward primers for TCR Vbeta segments and 13 reverse primers for TCR Jbeta segments was used. Amplification of the CDR3 region of rearranged TCR beta genes was performed with a multiplex PCR assay on genomic DNA. On the Illumina HiSeq System, the amplified TCR beta libraries were sequenced as 87-base-pair reads. Under the source paper's analysis protocol: A later analysis counted tens of millions of unique TCR beta chains across the 666 repertoires, and roughly 9.9 million of these chains were shared by at least two donors. Raw reads were error-corrected and collapsed into unique sequences with a nearest-neighbor algorithm that merged closely related sequences to remove PCR and sequencing errors. Alignment of CDR3 sequences to IMGT reference sequences was used to assign V, D and J gene segments. Each retained sequence needed at least a six-nucleotide match to both a V gene segment and a J gene segment. A rearrangement was called productive if the CDR3 had no stop codons and remained in frame with V and J, and every other rearrangement was called non-productive. Following IMGT convention, CDR3 was defined as the stretch from the second conserved V-encoded cysteine to the conserved J-encoded phenylalanine. The earlier analysis of 500 to 600 of the donors excluded sequences that lacked an unambiguous match to a single V gene segment. An earlier analysis of fewer than 650 of the donors classified V segments as functional when productive rearrangements were above 56.7% and as segregating when the standard deviation between donors was above 5%. A statistical classification framework was built for diagnosing cytomegalovirus status from the catalog of TCR beta chain sequences. A later analysis assigned V and J genes by comparing TCR nucleotide sequences with IMGT/GENE-DB human TR gene sequences. In a later analysis, CDR3 sequences and most-parsimonious VDJ recombination scenarios were assigned using the TCRdist pipeline. In a later analysis, every TCR beta chain was defined by the combination of its CDR3 amino acid sequence and its V-gene family, and reads without a unique V-gene family were dropped. As a way to deal with suspected cross-contamination and a sequencing artifact, a later analysis dropped 450 to 700 nucleotide sequences that were highly shared and had low generation probability. In a later analysis, a clonal expansion index was calculated for each public chain from normalized within-repertoire ranks of inferred template counts. A later analysis computed generation probabilities with a VDJ recombination model fitted to out-of-frame rearrangements, and checked the results against IGoR. In a later analysis, TCR-TCR, TCR-HLA and TCR-CMV co-occurrence was scored with hypergeometric tests, and a repertoire-size bias correction was applied to TCR pairs. A later analysis estimated false discovery rates by permuting HLA or CMV assignments 20 times. In a later analysis, co-occurring TCRs were grouped using DBSCAN, and TCRdist sequence similarity was added for clustering within HLA-allele-positive subsets. For co-occurrence clustering, repertoires with fewer than 30,000 or more than 120,000 public chains were excluded, along with four to six repertoires with anomalous nucleotide sharing. TCRdb holds this immuneACCESS table with in-frame rearrangements only. Some clones are missing; in checked studies, unresolved V genes explain under half, and the rest has no known cause. V and J calls and clone size are those listed in that table; D and trimming were worked out from the DNA. Here the sample has approximately 120,000 clones; roughly four fifths occur a single time. Clones ranked in the top ten supply around 13% of the sample.

The sequence joins TRBV5-4 to TRBJ1-1; 8 nucleotides in the junction match TRBD1. The sequence was obtained from a woman aged 55-69 years in good health and CMV-seropositive. Sequenced: PBMCs. This receptor carries the CDR3 CASSDRGKNTEAFF. In nucleotide form, the sequence is TGTGCCAGCAGCGACAGGGGTAAGAACACTGAAGCTTTCTTT.